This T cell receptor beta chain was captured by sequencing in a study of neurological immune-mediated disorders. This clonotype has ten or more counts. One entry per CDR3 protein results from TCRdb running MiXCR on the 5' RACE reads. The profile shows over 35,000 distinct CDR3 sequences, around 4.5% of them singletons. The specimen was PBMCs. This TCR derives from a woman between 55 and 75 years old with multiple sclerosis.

The CDR3: CASTLASGGIYNEQFF. DNA of the CDR3: TGTGCCAGCACCCTTGCTAGCGGGGGTATATACAATGAGCAGTTCTTC. The chain employs TRBV6-6 and TRBJ2-1, with TRBD2 matching over 10 bases. Trimming removed 7 bases from V and 4 bases from J; junction bases left unmatched: 10. This CDR3 comprises 16 residues. The germline V gene has CDR1 MNHNY and CDR2 SVGAGI (reference sequence).